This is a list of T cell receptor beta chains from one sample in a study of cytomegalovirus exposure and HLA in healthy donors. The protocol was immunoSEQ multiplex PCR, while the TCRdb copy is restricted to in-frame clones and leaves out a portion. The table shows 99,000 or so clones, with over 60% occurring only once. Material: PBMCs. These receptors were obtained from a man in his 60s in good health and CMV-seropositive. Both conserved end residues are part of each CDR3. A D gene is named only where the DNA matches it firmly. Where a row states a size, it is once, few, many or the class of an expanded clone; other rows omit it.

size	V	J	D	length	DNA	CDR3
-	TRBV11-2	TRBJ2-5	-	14	TGTGCCAGCAGCTCCTCGGGACAATCAGAGACCCAGTACTTC	CASSSSGQSETQYF
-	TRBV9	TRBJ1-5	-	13	TGTGCCAGCAGCGCAAGCGGGGATCAGCCCCAGCATTTT	CASSASGDQPQHF
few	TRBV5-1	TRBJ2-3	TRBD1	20	TGCGCCAGCAGCTTGTCGCTCCGGGACAGACTCCCTTATGGCACAGATACGCAGTATTTT	CASSLSLRDRLPYGTDTQYF
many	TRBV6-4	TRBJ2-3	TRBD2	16	TGTGCCAGCAGTGCATCAAGCGGGGGGGCCACAGATACGCAGTATTTT	CASSASSGGATDTQYF
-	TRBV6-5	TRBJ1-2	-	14	TGTGCCAGCAGTTACTCTCGCACCCGGTATGGCTACACCTTC	CASSYSRTRYGYTF
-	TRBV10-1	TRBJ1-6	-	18	TGCGCCAGCAGTGAGTCGAGAGGCAGCAGCTCCTATAATTCACCCCTCCACTTT	CASSESRGSSSYNSPLHF
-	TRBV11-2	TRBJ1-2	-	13	TGTGCCAGCAGCTTAGATCGCTCGGTTGGCTACACCTTC	CASSLDRSVGYTF
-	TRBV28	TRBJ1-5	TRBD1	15	TGTGCCAGCAGTCCCTCGGGACAGCGCAATCAGCCCCAGCATTTT	CASSPSGQRNQPQHF
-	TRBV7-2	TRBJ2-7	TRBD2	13	TGTGCCAGCAGCCCCCGACTAGCAGGGGAGCAGTACTTC	CASSPRLAGEQYF
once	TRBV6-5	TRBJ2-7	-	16	TGTGCCAGCAGTTACGCAGCTGCGGGGTTAACCTACGAGCAGTACTTC	CASSYAAAGLTYEQYF
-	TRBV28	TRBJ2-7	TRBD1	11	TGCGGGACAGCCAGCTCCTACGAGCAGTACTTC	CGTASSYEQYF
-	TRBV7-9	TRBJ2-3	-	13	TGTGCCAGCAGCTCCCCGGTCCGGTATACGCAGTATTTT	CASSSPVRYTQYF
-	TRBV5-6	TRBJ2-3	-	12	TGTGCCAGCAGGACTAGCACAGATACGCAGTATTTT	CASRTSTDTQYF
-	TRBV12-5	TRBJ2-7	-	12	TGTGCTAGTGGCCCAACGGCCTACGAGCAGTACTTC	CASGPTAYEQYF
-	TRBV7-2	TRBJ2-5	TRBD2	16	TGTGCCAGCAGCTCCCAAGCGGGGTCGTACCAAGAGACCCAGTACTTC	CASSSQAGSYQETQYF
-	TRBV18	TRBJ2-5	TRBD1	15	TGTGCCAGCTCCCGCGCCCAGGGGGCCGGGGAGACCCAGTACTTC	CASSRAQGAGETQYF
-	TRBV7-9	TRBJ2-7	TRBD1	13	TGTGCCAGCAGCACGCGACAGGGCTACGAGCAGTACTTC	CASSTRQGYEQYF
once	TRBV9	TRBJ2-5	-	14	TGTGCCAGCAGCTCACAGGGACCCCAAGAGACCCAGTACTTC	CASSSQGPQETQYF
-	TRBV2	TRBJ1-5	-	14	TGTGCCAGCAGTGGGGGCAGGGTCGGTCAGCCCCAGCATTTT	CASSGGRVGQPQHF
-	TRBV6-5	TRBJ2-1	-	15	TGTGCCAGCAGGCCCTACGGGGTCAGAGACAATGAGCAGTTCTTC	CASRPYGVRDNEQFF
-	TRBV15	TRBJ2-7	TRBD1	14	TGTGCCACCAGCAGGGGGGGACAGGGGCAGGAGCAGTACTTC	CATSRGGQGQEQYF